Listed below are T cell receptor beta chains from one sample, sequenced in a study of T cell repertoires in cytomegalovirus infection. These receptors have no known antigen. TCRdb passed the reads through MiXCR, listing each CDR3 protein once. Here the sample spans roughly 700,000 distinct CDR3 sequences, around 31% being singletons. The material was cultured PBMCs, obtained from culture after CMV antigen stimulation. The receptors were gathered from a human donor in good health (CMV status not recorded). Some clones in this sample may be carry-over from other donors' samples. The CDR3 runs from the conserved cysteine through the conserved F or W. D genes are given only for firm matches. Clone sizes are given selectively: once, few, many, or a class where the clone is expanded.

j_call,v_call,clone_size,d_call,cdr3_aa,cdr3_nt
TRBJ2-7,TRBV5-6,few,.,CASSSRRGLSYEQYF,TGTGCCAGCAGCTCTCGACGGGGGCTCTCCTACGAGCAGTACTTC
TRBJ1-2,TRBV2,.,.,CASSDGGRGGYTF,TGTGCCAGCAGTGATGGGGGCAGGGGCGGCTACACCTTC
TRBJ1-2,TRBV5-4,.,.,CASSDDPGHLYGYTF,TGTGCCAGCAGCGACGATCCGGGACATCTCTATGGCTACACCTTC
TRBJ2-1,TRBV5-1,few,.,CASGTGEAYNEQFF,TGCGCCAGCGGAACAGGGGAGGCCTACAATGAGCAGTTCTTC
TRBJ2-3,TRBV7-2,few,.,CASSRQGGLADTQYF,TGTGCCAGCAGCCGACAGGGAGGGTTAGCAGATACGCAGTATTTT
TRBJ1-1,TRBV14,.,.,CASFRRRGNTEAFF,TGTGCCAGCTTCCGGAGGAGGGGCAACACTGAAGCTTTCTTT
TRBJ2-1,TRBV29-1,once,.,CSVDSRSYNEQFF,TGCAGCGTTGATTCTCGCTCCTACAATGAGCAGTTCTTC
TRBJ1-5,TRBV7-2,many,.,CASSPRLPGLKGNQPQHF,TGTGCCAGCAGCCCCCGCCTCCCGGGCCTCAAGGGCAATCAGCCCCAGCATTTT
TRBJ2-5,TRBV12-3/TRBV12-4,.,TRBD1,CASSRARDREETQYF,TGTGCCAGCTCAAGAGCCCGGGACAGGGAAGAGACCCAGTACTTC
TRBJ1-4,TRBV7-2,many,.,CASSLAFGSGEKLFF,TGTGCCAGCAGCTTAGCGTTTGGGTCAGGAGAAAAACTGTTTTTT
TRBJ2-1,TRBV7-6,many,.,CASSLGHGEQFF,TGTGCCAGCAGCTTAGGTCATGGTGAGCAGTTCTTC
TRBJ2-7,TRBV6-2/TRBV6-3,few,TRBD1,CASTTPRGLENEQYF,TGTGCCAGCACCACCCCCAGGGGGCTTGAGAACGAGCAGTACTTC
TRBJ2-7,TRBV4-3,.,.,CASSPTRQEGAYEQYF,TGCGCCAGCAGCCCCACTCGGCAGGAGGGAGCCTACGAGCAGTACTTC
TRBJ2-3,TRBV5-1,.,.,CAISFSGSTDTQYF,TGCGCCATCAGCTTTAGCGGCAGCACAGATACGCAGTATTTT
TRBJ2-1,TRBV10-2,.,.,CASRLSGTIRNEQFF,TGCGCCAGCAGACTCTCCGGGACCATCCGCAATGAGCAGTTCTTC
TRBJ2-2,TRBV19,.,TRBD2,CASSTSGRIAGELFF,TGTGCCAGTAGCACTAGCGGGAGAATCGCCGGGGAGCTGTTTTTT
TRBJ1-4,TRBV7-2,many,.,CASSLGATKLFF,TGTGCCAGCAGCTTAGGGGCCACAAAACTGTTTTTT
TRBJ2-3,TRBV6-5,.,.,CASSYSRRRDTQYF,TGTGCCAGCAGTTACTCCCGGCGTCGAGATACGCAGTATTTT
TRBJ1-3,TRBV18,.,.,CASSLTSGGNTIYF,TGTGCCAGCTCACTAACCTCCGGTGGAAACACCATATATTTT
TRBJ2-1,TRBV10-3,.,.,CASPGHVEYEQFF,TGTGCCAGCCCGGGTCACGTCGAATATGAGCAGTTCTTC
TRBJ2-2,TRBV6-1,.,.,CASRFDTHTGELFF,TGTGCCAGCAGATTCGACACGCACACCGGGGAGCTGTTTTTT
TRBJ2-7,TRBV20-1,.,TRBD2,CSARVRGGHYEQYF,TGCAGTGCTAGAGTCCGCGGGGGGCACTACGAGCAGTACTTC
TRBJ1-2,TRBV15,.,.,CATSRGTGNYGYTF,TGTGCCACCAGCAGAGGTACAGGGAACTATGGCTACACCTTC
TRBJ2-5,TRBV18,.,.,CASSPSSWVTETQYF,TGTGCCAGCTCACCTTCATCCTGGGTAACGGAGACCCAGTACTTC
TRBJ2-1,TRBV24-1,few,.,CATSDPTRVGQFF,TGTGCCACCAGTGATCCTACGAGGGTCGGGCAGTTCTTC
TRBJ2-3,TRBV4-1,.,TRBD2,CASSQDPGLANTDTQYF,TGCGCCAGCAGCCAAGATCCGGGACTAGCAAACACAGATACGCAGTATTTT
TRBJ1-2,TRBV6-2/TRBV6-3,.,.,CASSQVLFGYTF,TGTGCCAGTTCACAGGTTTTGTTTGGCTACACCTTC
TRBJ2-7,TRBV2,.,TRBD1,CATGQYYEQYF,TGTGCCACGGGACAGTACTACGAGCAGTACTTC
TRBJ1-2,TRBV4-1,few,.,CASSLVGRARRGYGYTF,TGCGCCAGCAGCCTTGTCGGCAGGGCCCGCAGGGGCTATGGCTACACCTTC
TRBJ1-2,TRBV27,.,.,CASSSLIPYLGYTF,TGTGCCAGCAGTTCTTTAATCCCCTATTTGGGCTACACCTTC
TRBJ2-1,TRBV20-1,few,TRBD2,CSAFGPGGRNEQFF,TGCAGTGCCTTTGGGCCGGGAGGTCGGAATGAGCAGTTCTTC
TRBJ2-1,TRBV7-2,many,.,CASSARNLVPYNEQFF,TGTGCCAGCAGCGCCAGAAACTTGGTCCCTTACAATGAGCAGTTCTTC
TRBJ2-3,TRBV12-3/TRBV12-4,few,.,CASSPRRPSDTQYF,TGTGCCAGCAGCCCCCGACGTCCCTCAGATACGCAGTATTTT
TRBJ1-3,TRBV7-6,many,.,CASSQSRSSGNTIYF,TGTGCCAGCAGCCAGTCTCGGAGCTCTGGAAACACCATATATTTT
TRBJ2-7,TRBV7-2,.,TRBD2,CASSLALGGTYEQYF,TGTGCCAGCAGCTTAGCGCTGGGGGGGACCTACGAGCAGTACTTC
TRBJ2-7,TRBV5-5,.,.,CASSWGREQYF,TGTGCCAGCAGCTGGGGCCGTGAGCAGTACTTC
TRBJ1-2,TRBV7-9,.,.,CASSPSRSYYGYTF,TGTGCCAGCAGCCCTTCGCGGTCTTACTATGGCTACACCTTC
TRBJ2-3,TRBV20-1,once,.,CSAARLSTDTQYF,TGCAGTGCTGCCCGCCTGAGCACAGATACGCAGTATTTT
TRBJ2-1,TRBV6-2/TRBV6-3,.,.,CASSYSIVRLVYEQFF,TGTGCCAGCAGTTACTCGATTGTCAGACTAGTCTATGAGCAGTTCTTC
TRBJ2-3,TRBV7-2,many,.,CASSFKGTDTQYF,TGTGCCAGCAGCTTTAAGGGCACAGATACGCAGTATTTT
TRBJ1-3,TRBV10-3,.,.,CAISEGSAGNTIYF,TGTGCCATCAGTGAGGGTTCGGCTGGAAACACCATATATTTT
TRBJ2-5,TRBV19,.,TRBD1,CASSKGQGTETQYF,TGTGCCAGTAGTAAGGGACAGGGGACGGAGACCCAGTACTTC
TRBJ2-7,TRBV7-6,.,.,CASSPSGPLFFEQYF,TGTGCCAGCAGCCCCTCGGGGCCGCTGTTTTTCGAGCAGTACTTC
TRBJ1-1,TRBV4-1,few,.,CASSQETVLEAFF,TGTGCCAGCAGCCAAGAGACGGTGTTAGAAGCTTTCTTT
TRBJ2-1,TRBV20-1,.,.,CSAERGEQFF,TGCAGTGCTGAACGCGGTGAGCAGTTCTTC
TRBJ1-1,TRBV4-1,.,TRBD1,CASSQRSRDRGHTEAFF,TGCGCCAGCAGCCAGAGGAGCCGGGACAGGGGGCACACTGAAGCTTTCTTT
TRBJ2-3,TRBV12-3/TRBV12-4,few,.,CASSLPPLGDTQYF,TGTGCCAGCAGTCTCCCCCCGTTGGGAGATACGCAGTATTTT
TRBJ1-5,TRBV20-1,.,TRBD1,CSATGTGDNQPQHF,TGCAGTGCCACCGGGACAGGGGACAATCAGCCCCAGCATTTT
TRBJ2-7,TRBV12-3/TRBV12-4,.,.,CASRYTGVYEQYF,TGTGCCAGCAGATACACAGGAGTTTACGAGCAGTACTTC
TRBJ2-7,TRBV6-8,.,TRBD1,CASSFLPGTGYYEQYF,TGTGCCAGCAGTTTCCTCCCCGGGACAGGTTACTACGAGCAGTACTTC
TRBJ2-3,TRBV29-1,.,TRBD2,CSAGGDTDTQYF,TGCAGCGCGGGAGGGGACACAGATACGCAGTATTTT
TRBJ1-1,TRBV2,.,TRBD1,CASSPNRGGGTEAFF,TGTGCCAGCAGTCCTAACAGGGGCGGAGGCACTGAAGCTTTCTTT
TRBJ2-3,TRBV7-6,.,.,CASSYRDGGTDTQYF,TGTGCCAGCAGCTACCGGGACGGAGGCACAGATACGCAGTATTTT
TRBJ2-2,TRBV7-2,few,TRBD1,CASSQKPGQGITGELFF,TGTGCCAGCAGCCAAAAACCCGGACAGGGGATCACCGGGGAGCTGTTTTTT
TRBJ1-1,TRBV7-9,.,.,CASSPEGTEAFF,TGTGCCAGCAGCCCCGAGGGGACTGAAGCTTTCTTT
TRBJ2-7,TRBV7-2,.,.,CASTKGWPAYEQYF,TGTGCCAGCACCAAAGGGTGGCCAGCCTACGAGCAGTACTTC
TRBJ1-2,TRBV7-9,many,.,CASSLREYGYTF,TGTGCCAGCAGCTTACGGGAATATGGCTACACCTTC
TRBJ1-2,TRBV4-1,.,.,CASSQESVNYGYTF,TGCGCCAGCAGCCAAGAATCGGTTAACTATGGCTACACCTTC
TRBJ2-1,TRBV7-9,few,TRBD1,CASSPSTGGDEQFF,TGTGCCAGCAGCCCCTCCACAGGGGGCGATGAGCAGTTCTTC
TRBJ2-1,TRBV7-9,.,.,CASSFAGPKDAQFF,TGTGCCAGCAGCTTTGCGGGACCGAAGGATGCGCAGTTCTTC